The 3 T cell receptor beta chains below were found in one sample sequenced in a study of brain T cells in children with intractable seizures (dated by TCRdb to the early 2020s). The library was obtained by the immunoSEQ multiplex PCR assay. The table was pulled from immuneACCESS by TCRdb, which kept in-frame rearrangements only. Such tables lose some clones; where checked, under half of the loss comes from unresolved V genes, and the rest has no known cause. Recorded for this sample are 75,000 to 80,000 clones; approximately 94% of them occurred a single time. The ten largest clones capture 1.5% of the sample. In the paper's terms, the time point label means: resected brain tissue, or blood drawn just prior to surgery. This material consisted of peripheral blood, taken at surgery. These receptors came from a boy younger than two with tuberous sclerosis and intractable seizures.

The CDR3: CASSDTGMQETQYF. For the CDR3, the DNA is TGTGCCAGCAGCGACACAGGGATGCAAGAGACCCAGTACTTC. The J gene is TRBJ2-5, the V gene TRBV13, with a weak D call TRBD1 (6 bases). This CDR3 region has 14 residues. V lost 5 bases, J lost 2 bases, and 12 bases lay in between. Germline V gene data show CDR1 as PRHDT and CDR2 as FYEKMQ (reference sequence).

The V and J genes are TRBV6-4 and TRBJ2-1; a possible D gene is TRBD2 (7 bases). The germline V and J ends were trimmed by 3 bases and 2 bases, with 11 bases remaining between them. Per the germline V gene, CDR1 is MRHNA and CDR2 is SNTAGT. The CDR3 has 15 amino acids. The DNA for the CDR3 is TGTGCCAGCAGTGATGGGGGGGCGGCCTACAATGAGCAGTTCTTC. Amino acid sequence: CASSDGGAAYNEQFF.

V and J are TRBV14 and TRBJ2-5; D is unresolved. The CDR3 consists of 14 residues. V lost 0 bases and J lost 5, with 10 bases in between. Per the germline V gene, CDR1 is SGHDN and CDR2 is FVKESK. The CDR3 nucleotides are TGTGCCAGCAGCCAAGACACATCGGTCGAGACCCAGTACTTC. This sequence encodes CASSQDTSVETQYF.